These 10 T cell receptor beta chains came from one sample sequenced in a study of Graves' ophthalmopathy and Graves' hyperthyroidism (dated by TCRdb to 2017 to 2018). Reads for this sample came from an Illumina HiSeq 2000. For repertoire sequencing, the TCR beta CDR3 regions were amplified from RNA transcripts. A first-round RT-PCR used HTBI primers with the Qiagen OneStep RT-PCR kit, followed by a second-round multiplex PCR, size selection and purification. Through fastp at Q25 and MiXCR, TCRdb rebuilt clones from the public reads, retaining in-frame beta chains. Entries are consolidated by CDR3 protein sequence, retaining the most common genes and DNA. The sample table holds around 660,000 distinct CDR3 sequences, of which roughly 39% were seen once. Of the sample, 3.3% is held by the ten largest clones. Sequenced sample: peripheral blood. These receptors came from an adult man with Graves' ophthalmopathy.

The CDR3 spells CASSIGTSQETQHF. The CDR3 DNA reads as TGTGCCAGCAGCATCGGGACGTCTCAAGAGACCCAGCATTTT. The chain joins TRBV7-2 to TRBJ1-5, with a possible D match to TRBD1 (5 bases). V was shortened by 5 bases and J by 11 bases, with 19 bases between the two germline ends. Per the germline V gene, CDR1 is SGHTA and CDR2 is FQGNSA. The CDR3 runs to 14 residues. The whole variable domain, remainder taken from reference TRBV7-2 and TRBJ1-5, is GAGVSQSPSNKVTEKGKDVELRCDPISGHTALYWYRQSLGQGLEFLIYFQGNSAPDKSGLPSDRFSAERTGGSVSTLTIQRTQQEDSAVYLCASSIGTSQETQHFGDGTRLSIL.

The gene calls are TRBV10-2 and TRBJ1-1; 11 bases fit TRBD1. Germline V gene sequence: CDR1 WSHSY, CDR2 SAAADI. The CDR3 loop spans 16 amino acids. V lost 6 bases, J lost 4 bases, and 10 bases stayed unmatched. CDR3 nucleotide sequence: TGCGCCAGCAGGGTCTCCGGGACAGGGGGGGGCACTGAAGCTTTCTTT. Protein sequence: CASRVSGTGGGTEAFF.

This clonotype showed up many times. The V gene is TRBV4-1, the J gene TRBJ2-5; D gene unclear. V gave up 0 bases and J gave up 2 bases, with 16 bases separating them. Germline V lookup: CDR1 MGHRA, CDR2 YSYEKL. The CDR3 is made up of 17 amino acids. The CDR3 DNA reads TGCGCCAGCAGCCAAGAATTAACGCGGCGCGGACAAGAGACCCAGTACTTC. Protein sequence: CASSQELTRRGQETQYF.

This rearrangement joins TRBV7-9 to TRBJ1-2, with D uncertain. With 5 bases removed from V and 11 bases from J, the gap between germline ends came to 15 bases. CDR3 length equals 12 residues. Germline loops: CDR1 SEHNR, CDR2 FQNEAQ (reference sequence). CDR3 residues: CASSTDGIGYTF. In nucleotides, the CDR3 is TGTGCCAGCAGCACGGACGGCATTGGATACACCTTC.

This clonotype was seen more than once but under ten times. The V gene is TRBV6-1, the J gene TRBJ2-5; TRBD2 is a possible D gene (7 bases). Trimming stripped 2 bases from V and 5 bases from J, with 15 bases between. Germline V lookup: CDR1 MNHNS, CDR2 SASEGT. The CDR3 runs to 15 residues. The CDR3 loop reads CASSEYGGGPETQYF. Written as DNA, the CDR3 is TGTGCCAGCAGTGAATATGGGGGGGGGCCTGAGACCCAGTACTTC.

The V gene is TRBV2, the J gene TRBJ1-4; 11 nucleotides line up with TRBD1. V dropped 7 bases and J dropped 7; count of bases not matched to a gene: 8. CDR3 length: 15 amino acids. Per germline, CDR1 SNHLY and CDR2 FYNNEI. CDR3 DNA: TGTGCCAGCATACCCCCGGGGACAGGGGGTGAAAAACTGTTTTTT. Its protein is CASIPPGTGGEKLFF.

The chain employs TRBV7-7 and TRBJ2-5, with 9 bases lining up with TRBD1. The CDR3 runs 20 residues. The V gene end was trimmed by 5 bases and the J gene end by 5 bases; junction bases not matched to a gene: 24. The germline gives CDR1 SSHAT, CDR2 FNYEAQ (reference sequence). The CDR3 sequence: CASSVTGTGTTRQRGETQYF. The CDR3 bases are TGTGCCAGCAGCGTTACCGGGACAGGGACCACACGACAGCGCGGGGAGACCCAGTACTTC.

The rearrangement uses TRBV15 and TRBJ1-6; no clear D gene. V lost 1 base and J 14 bases, leaving 12 bases between the germline ends. Germline V CDR1 and CDR2: LNHNV, YYDKDF (reference sequence). This CDR3 is 13 amino acids long. DNA of the CDR3: TGTGCCACCAGCAGAGTAGCGGGTGAGACCCTCCACTTT. Translated: CATSRVAGETLHF.

This chain links TRBV4-3 with TRBJ1-1; 7 bases are a match to TRBD1. This CDR3 region has 15 residues. Germline CDR1 reads LGHNA; CDR2 reads YSLEER. J gave up 4 bases and V 0 bases, and 5 bases lay outside the gene matches. CDR3 protein: CASSQDGSGGTEAFF. The CDR3 nucleotides read TGCGCCAGCAGCCAAGACGGGTCAGGGGGCACTGAAGCTTTCTTT.

As regards this clonotype: Since a much larger clone is just one base distant, this may be a read error. The rearrangement links TRBV10-3 to TRBJ1-2, with D possibly TRBD1 on 5 matching bases. V was clipped by 10 bases and J by 7 bases, with 16 bases between them. Germline CDR1 is ENHRY and CDR2 is SYGVKD. This CDR3 spans 12 amino acids. The CDR3 DNA reads as TGTGCCAGCAGGCTGGGACCGGCTGGCTACACCTTC. Amino acid sequence: CASRLGPAGYTF.